Each of the 28 T cell receptor beta chains below was sequenced from the same sample in a study of liver allograft versus peripheral blood T cells. Study at large: The authors compared T cell receptor repertoires in transplanted livers with those in the peripheral blood of recipients.

Using its own MiXCR run on the reads, TCRdb lists one record per CDR3 protein. The sample includes about 2,800 distinct CDR3 sequences, about 15% of them seen just once. The receptor set was obtained from a human patient who had a liver transplant. Some T cells may be supplied by the graft donor.

A word on this clonotype: A much larger clonotype is one base distant, so this may be a read error. The chain combines TRBV27 with TRBJ2-7; TRBD2 is a possible D gene (6 bases). The germline V gene has CDR1 MNHEY and CDR2 SMNVEV (reference sequence). This CDR3 is built from 11 residues. The CDR3 DNA reads as TGTGCCAGCAGTTGGGGGGACGAGCTGTACTTC. Translating it yields CASSWGDELYF.

This clonotype ranks as medium-sized. V gene TRBV6-1 combines with J gene TRBJ2-6; no reliable D call. Germline-derived CDR1 and CDR2 are MNHNS and SASEGT. This CDR3 contains 16 residues. Trimming stripped 0 bases from V and 0 bases from J, with 6 bases between. The CDR3 region has the DNA TGTGCCAGCAGTGAAGCGCCTAACTCTGGGGCCAACGTCCTGACTTTC. As protein: CASSEAPNSGANVLTF.

A few counts support this clonotype. This sequence joins TRBV5-6 and TRBJ2-7; D is unresolved. Trimming removed 0 bases from V and 5 bases from J, with 15 bases in between. The CDR3 totals 15 residues. Looked up from germline, CDR1 is SGHDT and CDR2 is YYEEEE. CDR3 sequence: CASSLGLQQPDEQYF. Here the CDR3 DNA reads TGTGCCAGCAGCTTGGGGCTACAGCAGCCGGACGAGCAGTACTTC.

This clonotype was seen many times. The chain has TRBV20-1 and TRBJ1-2; no reliable D call. Germline lookup yields CDR1 DFQATT and CDR2 SNEGSKA (reference sequence). V was trimmed by 2 bases and J by 2 bases, leaving 3 bases between them. CDR3 size: 11 residues. The CDR3 region is CSARPNYGYTF. DNA of the CDR3: TGCAGTGCTAGACCCAACTATGGCTACACCTTC.

This clonotype is medium-sized within its sample. V usage is TRBV6-5 and J usage is TRBJ1-1, with D possibly TRBD1 on 5 matching bases. CDR3 length: 14 amino acids. The V and J ends lost 0 bases and 5 bases respectively, with 10 bases between them. Germline-derived CDR1 and CDR2 are MNHEY and SVGAGI. The CDR3 spells CASSYSSGQTEAFF. The CDR3 region has the DNA TGTGCCAGCAGTTACTCTTCAGGGCAAACTGAAGCTTTCTTT.

This clonotype is labeled as medium-sized (0.01 to 0.1%). The gene calls are TRBV6-6 and TRBJ1-3, with TRBD1 matching 8 bases. Germline V gene sequence: CDR1 MNHNY, CDR2 SVGAGI (reference sequence). The CDR3 is made up of 17 amino acids. Trimming removed 1 base from V and 0 bases from J; junction bases left unmatched: 5. For the CDR3, the DNA is TGTGCCAGCAGTTACTTCGGACAGGGTTACTCTGGAAACACCATATATTTT. Translating gives CASSYFGQGYSGNTIYF.

By share, this clonotype ranks as medium-sized. CDR3 protein: CASSLSSGPYGYTF. The CDR3 region has the DNA TGTGCCAGCAGTTTATCCTCGGGGCCCTATGGCTACACCTTC. The chain is built from TRBV12-3 or TRBV12-4 and TRBJ1-2, with D possibly matching TRBD1 (5 bases). V lost 2 bases and J 4 bases, leaving 11 bases between the germline ends. The CDR3 is made up of 14 amino acids.

In its sample, this clonotype ranks as medium-sized. V usage is TRBV6-1 and J usage is TRBJ1-3; a possible D gene is TRBD1 (5 bases). V was trimmed by 2 bases and J by 1 base, leaving 9 bases between them. Germline CDR1 and CDR2: MNHNS and SASEGT. The CDR3 loop spans 15 amino acids. This CDR3 reads CASSEWGSSGNTIYF. CDR3 in DNA: TGTGCCAGCAGTGAATGGGGGTCTTCTGGAAACACCATATATTTT.

By sample share, this clonotype is medium-sized. The J gene is TRBJ2-7, the V gene TRBV6-1; TRBD1 agrees at 9 bases. With V trimmed by 0 bases and J by 3 bases, 9 bases remained unmatched. Germline V gene sequence: CDR1 MNHNS, CDR2 SASEGT. There are 17 residues in the CDR3. As DNA, the CDR3 is TGTGCCAGCAGTGAAGCCAGATTAGGGACAGGGCTCTACGAGCAGTACTTC. Its protein product is CASSEARLGTGLYEQYF.

The gene calls are TRBV12-3 or TRBV12-4 and TRBJ2-1, with 11 positions matching TRBD2. This CDR3 has 14 amino acids. The V gene end was trimmed by 4 bases and the J gene end by 13 bases; junction bases not matched to a gene: 9. The CDR3 region is CASSWGLAGGKQFF. DNA of the CDR3: TGTGCCAGCAGTTGGGGGCTAGCGGGAGGTAAACAGTTCTTC.

In its sample, this clonotype is medium-sized. V usage is TRBV10-3 and J usage is TRBJ1-3, with 10 bases lining up with TRBD1. Germline CDR1 and CDR2: ENHRY and SYGVKD. Unmatched junction bases numbered 6, after V lost 4 bases and J lost 0 bases. The length of the CDR3 is 17 residues. CDR3 loop: CAISGDRGKISGNTIYF. The CDR3 bases are TGTGCCATCAGTGGGGACAGGGGAAAGATCTCTGGAAACACCATATATTTT.

By frequency in the sample, this clonotype is medium-sized. The rearrangement links TRBV7-9 to TRBJ1-2, with D unclear. CDR3 length: 12 amino acids. V was pared by 1 base and J by 6 bases, with 6 bases between. Looked up from germline, CDR1 is SEHNR and CDR2 is FQNEAQ (reference sequence). The CDR3 DNA reads as TGTGCCAGCAGCTTAGTACCAAATGGCTACACCTTC. Its protein is CASSLVPNGYTF.

The chain uses TRBV11-2 and TRBJ2-7; D might be TRBD1 or TRBD2, each matching 5 bases. Germline-derived CDR1 and CDR2 are SGHAT and FQNNGV. Trimming removed 3 bases from V and 6 bases from J, with 24 bases in between. The CDR3 has 17 residues. The CDR3 sequence is CASSLDPEDSRGIEQYF. CDR3 in DNA: TGTGCCAGCAGCTTGGACCCGGAGGACTCGAGGGGCATCGAGCAGTACTTC.

Judged by abundance, this clonotype is medium-sized (0.01 to 0.1%). This chain links TRBV7-2 with TRBJ1-1; D not resolved. CDR1 SGHTA and CDR2 FQGNSA come from the germline V gene. V lost 1 base and J 7 bases, leaving 13 bases between the germline ends. CDR3 length equals 14 residues. The CDR3, as DNA: TGTGCCAGCAGCTTAGAAGAGTCCCCACTTGAAGCTTTCTTT. This gives the protein CASSLEESPLEAFF.

By sample fraction, this clonotype is medium-sized. The chain recombines TRBV9 with TRBJ1-6; no clear D. Trimming cost V 0 bases and J 10 bases, with 8 bases left between them. The CDR3 length is 13 residues. Per germline, CDR1 SGDLS and CDR2 YYNGEE. CDR3 nucleotide sequence: TGTGCCAGCAGCGTAGTGGGGAGGTCACCCCTCCACTTT. Encoded protein: CASSVVGRSPLHF.

Concerning this clonotype itself: Given a far larger clone just one base away, this is likely a sequencing read error. The genes are TRBV6-5 and TRBJ1-2; maybe TRBD1 (5 bases). The germline CDR1 and CDR2 sequences are MNHEY and SVGAGI. The CDR3 sequence is 14 residues long. V was shortened by 6 bases and J by 5 bases, with 16 bases between the two germline ends. CDR3 region: CASSPLPGIYGYTF. CDR3 bases: TGTGCCAGCAGCCCCCTGCCAGGGATATATGGCTACACCTTC.

This clonotype has a count of ten or more. This chain joins TRBV5-6 and TRBJ1-4; D ambiguous. With 0 bases removed from V and 5 bases from J, the gap between germline ends came to 8 bases. CDR1 is SGHDT and CDR2 is YYEEEE in the germline V gene. CDR3 length: 14 amino acids. The CDR3 DNA reads as TGTGCCAGCAGCTTGGACAGTCCGAATGAAAAACTGTTTTTT. This encodes CASSLDSPNEKLFF. Full variable domain (missing parts from reference TRBV5-6 and TRBJ1-4): DAGVTQSPTHLIKTRGQQVTLRCSPKSGHDTVSWYQQALGQGPQFIFQYYEEEERQRGNFPDRFSGHQFPNYSSELNVNALLLGDSALYLCASSLDSPNEKLFFGSGTQLSVL.

Turning to this clonotype: The likely explanation is a read error, given a far larger clone one base away. The V and J genes are TRBV19 and TRBJ2-7, with D possibly called TRBD1 or TRBD2 (5 bases each). Per germline, CDR1 LNHDA and CDR2 SQIVND (reference sequence). V lost 5 bases and J 7 bases, leaving 21 bases between the germline ends. The CDR3 spans 15 residues. The CDR3 loop is CASSVGPLEHNEQYF. As DNA, the CDR3 is TGTGCCAGTAGTGTGGGACCTCTAGAACACAATGAGCAGTACTTC.

This clonotype ranks as medium-sized (0.01 to 0.1%). The chain carries TRBV20-1 and TRBJ1-1; 9 positions agree with TRBD1. This CDR3 is 17 amino acids long. Germline V gene lookup returns CDR1 DFQATT and CDR2 SNEGSKA (reference sequence). The V segment lost 3 bases and the J segment 1 base; nucleotides outside the gene matches: 12. The CDR3 DNA follows: TGCAGTGCTAGGGGACAGGGTTTCGCAACCCAGAACACTGAAGCTTTCTTT. As protein: CSARGQGFATQNTEAFF.

This clonotype is termed medium-sized. This chain connects TRBV29-1 to TRBJ2-1; 8 nucleotides agree with TRBD1. J gave up 9 bases and V 0 bases, and 10 bases lay outside the gene matches. This CDR3 comprises 15 residues. Germline-derived CDR1 and CDR2 are SQVTM and ANQGSEA. CDR3 in amino acids: CSVEDPGTGHAEQFF. The CDR3 nucleotides read TGCAGCGTTGAAGACCCCGGGACAGGTCATGCTGAGCAGTTCTTC.

The chain employs TRBV6-1 and TRBJ2-2, with D perhaps matching TRBD1 (5 bases). This CDR3 has 16 residues. V lost 6 bases and J lost 5, with 19 bases in between. Germline V gene data show CDR1 as MNHNS and CDR2 as SASEGT. CDR3 bases: TGTGCCAGCAGGGACCTTCCTCGACAGAGGACCGGGGAGCTGTTTTTT. Protein product: CASRDLPRQRTGELFF.

V usage is TRBV30 and J usage is TRBJ1-3, with D unclear. V lost 0 bases and J lost 1, with 4 bases in between. The germline gives CDR1 GTSNPN, CDR2 SVGIG (reference sequence). The length of the CDR3 is 13 residues. DNA of the CDR3: TGTGCCTGGAGTGTCCAGTCTGGAAACACCATATATTTT. Its protein product is CAWSVQSGNTIYF.

This clonotype is medium-sized (0.01 to 0.1%) within its sample. The chain is built from TRBV18 and TRBJ1-2; D unclear. The germline V and J ends were trimmed by 0 bases and 5 bases, with 13 bases remaining between them. There are 15 residues in the CDR3. Germline assignment: CDR1 KGHSH and CDR2 LQKENI. In nucleotides, the CDR3 is TGTGCCAGCTCACCACCACGAGGGAAAGAGTATGGCTACACCTTC. As protein: CASSPPRGKEYGYTF.

In its sample, this clonotype is medium-sized. V gene TRBV30 combines with J gene TRBJ1-1; no firm D call. Germline V CDR1 and CDR2: GTSNPN, SVGIG (reference sequence). The CDR3 sequence is 13 residues long. Trimming shortened V by 0 bases and J by 4 bases, and 9 bases separated the two germline ends. The CDR3 loop reads CAWSVGVTTEAFF. The CDR3 region has the DNA TGTGCCTGGAGTGTTGGTGTAACCACTGAAGCTTTCTTT.

Concerning this clonotype: A much larger clone is a single base away; this may be a read error. The V gene is TRBV11-2, the J gene TRBJ1-1, with TRBD1 matching 7 bases. The CDR3 runs to 15 residues. CDR1 and CDR2 (germline): SGHAT, FQNNGV. For the CDR3, the DNA is TGTGCCAGCAGCCCTTGGAAGACAGGGAACACTGAAGCTTCCTTT. Translation: CASSPWKTGNTEASF.

This clonotype is medium-sized within its sample. The J gene is TRBJ1-3, the V gene TRBV28; 10 bases fit TRBD1. Germline CDR1 is MDHEN and CDR2 is SYDVKM. This CDR3 comprises 14 residues. V lost 6 bases, J lost 4 bases, and 3 bases stayed unmatched. The CDR3 sequence is CASRQGQGGNTIYF. The CDR3 DNA reads TGTGCCAGCAGGCAGGGACAGGGGGGAAACACCATATATTTT.

By share of the sample, this clonotype is medium-sized. The CDR3 DNA reads as TGTGCCAGCAGCGTAGACAGAGAGGGCCGTTCCTATGGCTACACCTTC. Translation gives CASSVDREGRSYGYTF. The chain joins TRBV9 to TRBJ1-2; the D is unclear. The germline V gene has CDR1 SGDLS and CDR2 YYNGEE. V lost 0 bases to trimming and J lost 4 bases, with 16 bases between them. The CDR3 spans 16 residues.

By frequency in the sample, this clonotype is medium-sized. The rearrangement joins TRBV5-6 to TRBJ1-2; D is undetermined. Germline values: CDR1 SGHDT, CDR2 YYEEEE. The CDR3 covers 13 residues. Between the trimmed V and J ends, which lost 3 bases and 4 bases, there was a span of 10 bases. The CDR3 loop is CASSSQATYGYTF. CDR3 sequence (DNA): TGTGCCAGCAGCTCTCAGGCCACCTATGGCTACACCTTC. Variable domain in full (rest from reference TRBV5-6 and TRBJ1-2): DAGVTQSPTHLIKTRGQQVTLRCSPKSGHDTVSWYQQALGQGPQFIFQYYEEEERQRGNFPDRFSGHQFPNYSSELNVNALLLGDSALYLCASSSQATYGYTFGSGTRLTVV.